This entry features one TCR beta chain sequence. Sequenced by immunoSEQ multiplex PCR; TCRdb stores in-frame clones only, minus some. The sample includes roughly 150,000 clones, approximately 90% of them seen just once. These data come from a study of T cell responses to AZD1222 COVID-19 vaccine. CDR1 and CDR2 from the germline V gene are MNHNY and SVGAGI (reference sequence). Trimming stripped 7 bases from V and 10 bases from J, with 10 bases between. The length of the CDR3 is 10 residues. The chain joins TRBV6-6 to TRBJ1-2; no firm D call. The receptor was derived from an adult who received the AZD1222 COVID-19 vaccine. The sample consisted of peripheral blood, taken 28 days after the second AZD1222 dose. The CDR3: CASMGKDYTF. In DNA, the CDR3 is TGTGCCAGCATGGGGAAGGACTACACCTTC.